This T cell receptor (beta chain) was observed in a study of blood T cell repertoires in COVID-19 (dated by TCRdb to 2020 to 2021). Background for the entire study: Samples covering the acute and convalescent phases of COVID-19 were provided by collaborators in the United States, Italy and Spain. Subjects who had been exposed to COVID-19, were actively infected with it, or had recovered from it provided the deeply sampled blood TCRbeta repertoires that made up the dataset. Where HLA class I and class II types were available, the types were taken from metadata supplied by the sample provider, not from assay-based typing. The repertoires were released in a freely available public database meant as a resource for research on the immune response to SARS-CoV-2. A de-identified subject ID, COVID-19 status, age in years and sex were almost always included in the sample metadata. Samples were obtained from the ongoing ImmuneRACE study (first 160 participants) and from about 1,300 subjects provided by 6 global collaborators. The material from the prospective study consisted of cDNA or gDNA derived from T cells, B-cell-depleted T cells, or PBMCs.

V was cut back by 5 bases and J by 8 bases, leaving a gap of 7 bases between them. The CDR3 holds 11 amino acids from the cysteine to the phenylalanine. Here the CDR3 DNA is all that survives: 33 bases in frame from base 1. Results and caveats for the whole study, not just this receptor: Clinical and demographic metadata were provided uncurated, with the amount varying by source and participant.

Collaborating institutions collected whole blood in K2EDTA tubes following their own protocols. For TCRbeta analysis, collaborator samples were shipped as frozen whole blood, as isolated PBMCs, or as DNA extracted from either sample type. Concerning this clone itself: Its specific antigen is unknown. No clone much larger than this one lies a single base away; base qualities are absent.

TCRbeta CDR3 regions were amplified from genomic DNA using the immunoSEQ Assay, a bias-controlled multiplex PCR. The paper's processing steps were these. The number of nucleated cells in each sample was estimated from the amplification of reference gene primers within the assay. Sequence reads were collapsed and filtered to measure the absolute abundance of every unique TCRbeta CDR3 rearrangement. For each sample, productive Simpson clonality was calculated as the square root of Simpson's diversity index over productive rearrangements. The immuneACCESS repertoire file appears here via TCRdb, limited to in-frame rearrangements. These files lack a portion of the clones; in checked studies, under half of the deficit traces to unresolved V genes, and the cause of the others is not known. Clone size and V and J calls were adopted from that table, with D and trimming inferred from the DNA. Across this sample there are fewer than 250,000 clones, with around four fifths seen only once. In total, the top ten clones hold roughly 4.6% of the sample.

The chain is made from TRBV12-3 or TRBV12-4 and TRBJ2-4; a confident D gene designation cannot be given. The clonotype comes from a woman in her seventies with active or convalescent COVID-19. The sequenced sample consisted of peripheral blood. The DNA reads as follows: TGTGCCAGCAGTATTCTTCACATTCAGTACTTC. Its protein product is CASSILHIQYF.